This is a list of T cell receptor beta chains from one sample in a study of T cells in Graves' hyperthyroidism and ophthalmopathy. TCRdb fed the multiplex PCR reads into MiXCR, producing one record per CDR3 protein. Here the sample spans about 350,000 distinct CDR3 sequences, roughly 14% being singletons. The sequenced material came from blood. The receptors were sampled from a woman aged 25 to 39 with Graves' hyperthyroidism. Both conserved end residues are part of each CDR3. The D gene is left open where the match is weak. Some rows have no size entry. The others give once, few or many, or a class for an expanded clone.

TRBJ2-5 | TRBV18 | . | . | CASSPYRDTIQETQYF | TGTGCCAGCTCACCCTACCGGGACACTATACAAGAGACCCAGTACTTC
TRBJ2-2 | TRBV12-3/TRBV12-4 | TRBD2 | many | CASSFLAGGPGGELFF | TGTGCCAGCAGCTTTCTAGCGGGAGGGCCGGGCGGGGAGCTGTTTTTT
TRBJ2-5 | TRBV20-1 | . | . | CSARDPDKRETQYF | TGCAGTGCTAGAGATCCGGATAAACGAGAGACCCAGTACTTC
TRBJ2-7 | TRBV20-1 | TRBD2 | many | CSASQLAGQAYEQYF | TGCAGTGCTAGTCAGCTAGCGGGACAAGCCTACGAGCAGTACTTC
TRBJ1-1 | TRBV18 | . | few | CASSETGFEAFF | TGTGCCAGCTCCGAAACAGGGTTTGAAGCTTTCTTT
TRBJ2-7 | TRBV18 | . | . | CASSPKQGKGYEQYF | TGTGCCAGCTCCCCAAAGCAGGGGAAGGGGTACGAGCAGTACTTC
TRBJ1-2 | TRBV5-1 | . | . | CASSWAVRVGDGYTF | TGCGCCAGCAGCTGGGCAGTCAGGGTTGGTGATGGCTACACCTTC
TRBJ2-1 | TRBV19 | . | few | CASSMSNEQFF | TGTGCCAGTAGTATGAGCAATGAGCAGTTCTTC
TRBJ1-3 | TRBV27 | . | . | CTSSPTWAGNTIYF | TGTACCAGCAGTCCTACTTGGGCTGGAAACACCATATATTTT
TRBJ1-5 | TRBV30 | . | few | CAWSIGQGLSQPQHF | TGTGCCTGGAGTATCGGGCAGGGTCTGAGTCAGCCCCAGCATTTT
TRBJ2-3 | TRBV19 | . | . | CASSRGSSTDTQYF | TGTGCCAGTAGTCGGGGGTCTAGCACAGATACGCAGTATTTT
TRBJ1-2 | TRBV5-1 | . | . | CASRDSNYGYTF | TGCGCCAGCCGAGATTCAAACTATGGCTACACCTTC
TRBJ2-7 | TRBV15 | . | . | CATSGSSEQYF | TGTGCCACCAGCGGCAGTAGTGAGCAGTACTTC
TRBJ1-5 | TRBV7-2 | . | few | CASSSQVGGGQPQHF | TGTGCCAGCAGCTCCCAGGTGGGGGGCGGACAGCCCCAGCATTTT
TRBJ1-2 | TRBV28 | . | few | CASSLGNPGGGYGYTF | TGTGCCAGCAGTTTAGGGAACCCGGGGGGAGGCTATGGCTACACCTTC
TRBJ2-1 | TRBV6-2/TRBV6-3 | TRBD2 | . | CASSSRTSGIKREQFF | TGTGCCAGCAGTTCCCGGACTAGCGGGATAAAGCGGGAGCAGTTCTTC
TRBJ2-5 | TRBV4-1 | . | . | CASSRQEASRQTQYF | TGCGCCAGCAGCCGCCAGGAGGCTAGCCGACAGACCCAGTACTTC
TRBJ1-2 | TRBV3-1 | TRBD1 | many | CASSQVDRALIGYTF | TGTGCCAGCAGCCAAGTTGACAGGGCCTTGATTGGCTACACCTTC